The 13 T cell receptor beta chains below come from one sample, sequenced in a study of radiation and T cells in renal cell carcinoma. The time point was: blood 2 weeks post-SBRT. Treatment given: 15 Gy SBRT to primary tumor, nephrectomy 4 weeks later. The data were produced by immunoSEQ multiplex PCR, yet TCRdb's version contains in-frame clones alone and is incomplete. Of some 75,000 clones in the sample, roughly 87% were seen once. The material sequenced was blood, taken from a patient whose treatment included radiotherapy and nephrectomy. The receptors were sampled from a man aged 60 to 75 with renal cell carcinoma.

The sample holds a few counts of this clone. The CDR3 DNA reads as TGTGCCAGCAGCTTAGGGGAGCTGTTTTTT. Protein: CASSLGELFF. The chain carries TRBV7-9 and TRBJ2-2; D is uncertain. This CDR3 is 10 amino acids long. Germline CDR1 SEHNR, CDR2 FQNEAQ (reference sequence). The V end lost 1 base, the J end lost 9 bases, and 0 bases lay between the germline ends. The full variable domain, with the rest looked up from reference TRBV7-9 and TRBJ2-2, is DTGVSQNPRHKITKRGQNVTFRCDPISEHNRLYWYRQTLGQGPEFLTYFQNEAQLEKSRLLSDRFSAERPKGSFSTLEIQRTEQGDSAMYLCASSLGELFFGEGSRLTVL.

The V call is TRBV7-8, the J call TRBJ2-1; D possibly uses TRBD1 or TRBD2 (5 bases each). Trimming removed 5 bases at V and 8 bases at J, with 13 bases between. The germline CDR1 and CDR2 sequences are SGHVS and FQNEAQ. The CDR3 runs to 13 residues. CDR3 sequence: CASSPLRGDEQFF. The CDR3 DNA is TGTGCCAGCAGCCCACTCCGAGGGGATGAGCAGTTCTTC.

The CDR3 region has the DNA TGTGCCAGCAGTGAGTCCCTGGATAGCTCCCGGGGCTACACCTTC. As protein: CASSESLDSSRGYTF. V usage is TRBV2 and J usage is TRBJ1-2; no firm D call. Looked up from germline, CDR1 is SNHLY and CDR2 is FYNNEI. The V and J ends lost 3 bases and 8 bases respectively, with 19 bases between them. CDR3 length: 15 residues. The complete variable domain, with remaining parts taken from reference TRBV2 and TRBJ1-2, reads EPEVTQTPSHQVTQMGQEVILRCVPISNHLYFYWYRQILGQKVEFLVSFYNNEISEKSEIFDDQFSVERPDGSNFTLKIRSTKLEDSAMYFCASSESLDSSRGYTFGSGTRLTVV.

The chain employs TRBV29-1 and TRBJ2-1; possibly TRBD1 or TRBD2 for D (5 bases each). The CDR3 consists of 11 residues. From germline, CDR1 is SQVTM and CDR2 ANQGSEA. DNA for the CDR3: TGCAGATCGTCTATTGGGCAGGGACCGTTCTTC. The encoded protein is CRSSIGQGPFF.

The chain joins TRBV10-3 to TRBJ1-2, with 12 bases that match TRBD1. CDR1 ENHRY and CDR2 SYGVKD come from the germline V gene. The CDR3 is made up of 15 amino acids. The trim removed 4 bases at V and 5 bases at J, leaving 5 bases unmatched. CDR3 in DNA: TGTGCCATCAGTGCGGGACAGGGGGCGGGATATGGCTACACCTTC. Its protein product is CAISAGQGAGYGYTF.

This clone was counted a single time. V is TRBV4-1 and J is TRBJ2-1; 12 nucleotides agree with TRBD2. The V gene end was trimmed by 0 bases and the J gene end by 4 bases; junction bases not matched to a gene: 13. The CDR3 length is 20 residues. CDR1 MGHRA and CDR2 YSYEKL come from the germline V gene. CDR3 in DNA: TGCGCCAGCAGCCAAGATGCTCAGGGGCTAGCGGGAGGGTGGTACAATGAGCAGTTCTTC. Protein: CASSQDAQGLAGGWYNEQFF.

Written as DNA, the CDR3 is TGCAGCGTTCTCCGGGACAGTCCCTACGAGCAGTACTTC. It yields the protein CSVLRDSPYEQYF. The rearrangement uses TRBV29-1 and TRBJ2-7, with TRBD1 matching over 7 bases. This CDR3 has 13 residues. Per germline, CDR1 SQVTM and CDR2 ANQGSEA. The junction had 6 bases not matched to a gene; V was cut back by 5 bases and J by 2 bases.

V is TRBV11-3 and J is TRBJ2-3, with a weak D call TRBD1 (5 bases). Germline V gene lookup returns CDR1 SGHNT and CDR2 YENEEA. This CDR3 comprises 14 residues. V was trimmed by 3 bases and J by 1 base, leaving 8 bases between them. The CDR3 sequence: CASSLGRGTDTQYF. DNA of the CDR3: TGTGCCAGCAGCTTGGGCAGGGGCACAGATACGCAGTATTTT.

The chain couples TRBV9 to TRBJ2-7, with D possibly matching TRBD2 (6 bases). V was cut by 7 bases and J by 1 base, with 12 bases left in between. This CDR3 is 13 amino acids long. Germline V gene sequence: CDR1 SGDLS, CDR2 YYNGEE. CDR3 DNA: TGTGCCAGCTCGGGGGACGGTTCCTACGAGCAGTACTTC. Its protein is CASSGDGSYEQYF.

The V gene is TRBV6-5, the J gene TRBJ2-3; 8 nucleotides match TRBD2. Trimming took 4 bases from V and 2 from J; bases not matched to a gene: 5. This CDR3 spans 15 amino acids. From germline, CDR1 is MNHEY and CDR2 SVGAGI. The CDR3 DNA reads as TGTGCCAGCAGTTCCTCACTAGCGGCCACAGATACGCAGTATTTT. Its protein product is CASSSSLAATDTQYF.

The chain uses TRBV28 and TRBJ2-7; TRBD2 agrees at 9 bases. CDR1 MDHEN and CDR2 SYDVKM come from the germline V gene. The CDR3 spans 16 residues. Trimming cost V 1 base and J 3 bases; bases outside gene matches: 7. CDR3 region: CASSLSIFSGSYEQYF. The DNA for the CDR3 is TGTGCCAGCAGTTTATCGATTTTTAGCGGGAGCTACGAGCAGTACTTC.

The chain combines TRBV7-8 with TRBJ2-1; tentative D call: TRBD2 (5 bases). The V gene's germline CDR1 is SGHVS and CDR2 FQNEAQ. The CDR3 length is 13 residues. The ends were cut back, 1 base at V and 9 bases at J, with 10 bases in the middle. The DNA for the CDR3 is TGTGCCAGCAGCTTAGACCCGAGCGGTGAGCAGTTCTTC. Translating it yields CASSLDPSGEQFF.

V and J are TRBV28 and TRBJ2-5; TRBD1 or TRBD2 may be the D gene (6 bases each). The CDR3 runs 17 residues. Trimming cost V 3 bases and J 5 bases, with 22 bases left between them. CDR1 MDHEN and CDR2 SYDVKM come from the germline V gene. CDR3 DNA: TGTGCCAGCAGTTTCCCGATGACAGGCCTAGGGGGGGAGACCCAGTACTTC. Its protein product is CASSFPMTGLGGETQYF.